Reported below is one TCR beta chain. The CDR3 is made up of 16 amino acids. Germline CDR1 and CDR2: SGHTA and FQGNSA. With 5 bases clipped from V and 4 bases from J, the junction kept 7 bases outside the gene matches. The sample originates from a study of blood T cell repertoires in COVID-19. Study context: Acute and convalescent COVID-19 specimens originated in the United States, Italy and Spain. In each case, the material was cDNA or gDNA derived from T cells, B-cell-depleted T cells, or PBMCs.

Per the original methods: From reference gene primer amplification, estimates of nucleated cell counts were derived. Here immunoSEQ multiplex PCR was the method, and the copy in TCRdb shows in-frame clones only, minus some. Clonal size and the V and J genes are those of that table, whereas D and trimming came from the DNA. Of approximately 140,000 clones listed, approximately 80% are singletons. The sequence derives from a man aged 35-49 years with active or convalescent COVID-19. The sample comprised peripheral blood. The chain is built from TRBV7-2 and TRBJ2-3; TRBD2 matches at 12 bases. CDR3 amino acids: CASSPRTSGEADTQYF. In DNA, the CDR3 is TGTGCCAGCAGCCCGCGGACTAGCGGGGAGGCAGATACGCAGTATTTT.